This is a list of T cell receptor beta chains from one sample in a study of T cell repertoires in cytomegalovirus infection. TCRdb recomputed calls from the reads with MiXCR, one row per CDR3 protein. Of around 310,000 distinct CDR3 sequences in the sample, almost 30% were seen once. These receptors lack a known antigen. Sequenced here: cultured PBMCs, sampled from culture after CMV antigen stimulation. The receptor source for this set is a human donor in good health (CMV status not recorded). Some clones in this sample may be carry-over from other donors' samples. Both conserved end residues are part of each CDR3. The D gene is left open where the match is weak. Size tells how often a clone was seen (once, few, many) or the class of an expanded clone, and some rows leave it out.

v_call	j_call	clone_size	d_call	cdr3_nt	cdr3_aa
TRBV6-6	TRBJ1-5	NA	NA	TGTGCCAGCAGTGACCGAGGACTTAGCAATCAGCCCCAGCATTTT	CASSDRGLSNQPQHF
TRBV11-3	TRBJ1-1	NA	NA	TGTGCCAGCAGCTTAGGCGTGGGCACTGAAGCTTTCTTT	CASSLGVGTEAFF
TRBV7-9	TRBJ1-3	few	NA	TGTGCCAGCACCCTTCTGACCTGGGATGAGGCAGGAAACACCATATATTTT	CASTLLTWDEAGNTIYF
TRBV2	TRBJ2-1	NA	TRBD2	TGTGCCAGCAGCCCGACTAGCGGAAGCTCCTACAATGAGCAGTTCTTC	CASSPTSGSSYNEQFF
TRBV6-1	TRBJ2-2	NA	NA	TGTGCCAGCATCGGCCGGGACAAAGGGGACCGGGAGCTGTTTTTT	CASIGRDKGDRELFF
TRBV19	TRBJ1-2	few	TRBD1	TGTGCCAGTACCCCGGACAGGGGGCGCTTTTCCTATGGCTACACCTTC	CASTPDRGRFSYGYTF
TRBV7-3	TRBJ2-6	NA	NA	TGTGCCAGCAGTTTGACAAACTCTGGGGCCAACGTCCTGACTTTC	CASSLTNSGANVLTF
TRBV12-3/TRBV12-4	TRBJ2-7	NA	TRBD2	TGTGCCAGCAGTCGACTAGCGGGAGACCGGAGGAGGTCCTACGAGCAGTACTTC	CASSRLAGDRRRSYEQYF
TRBV4-2	TRBJ1-2	NA	TRBD1	TGTGCCAGCAGCCCGCAGGGGGCCTATGGCTACACCTTC	CASSPQGAYGYTF
TRBV7-2	TRBJ2-5	few	TRBD2	TGTGCCAGCAGCCCTAGACTAGCGGGAGGGGAGGAGACCCAGTACTTC	CASSPRLAGGEETQYF
TRBV2	TRBJ1-1	few	NA	TGTGCCAGCAACACGGACGGTGAAGCTTTCTTT	CASNTDGEAFF
TRBV27	TRBJ1-6	NA	NA	TGTGCCAGCATGGAAGGTACCTATAATTCACCCCTCCACTTT	CASMEGTYNSPLHF
TRBV6-5	TRBJ2-1	few	TRBD2	TGTGCCAGCAGTTACTCGACTAGCGGGACTCTAAATGAGCAGTTCTTC	CASSYSTSGTLNEQFF
TRBV7-8	TRBJ2-7	NA	NA	TGTGCCAGCAGCTGGGGCAGCGTTGTTGGGCAGTACTTC	CASSWGSVVGQYF
TRBV7-2	TRBJ1-2	NA	NA	TGTGCCAGCAGCCCCGGCCTAATTTTGGGGGGCTACACCTTC	CASSPGLILGGYTF
TRBV12-3/TRBV12-4	TRBJ2-5	NA	NA	TGTGCCAGCAGTTTTGTGGGGTCGGAAGAGACCCAGTACTTC	CASSFVGSEETQYF
TRBV24-1	TRBJ2-3	NA	TRBD2	TGTGCCACCAGTTCACGGACTAGCGGGAGAGGTGATACGCAGTATTTT	CATSSRTSGRGDTQYF
TRBV7-9	TRBJ2-5	NA	NA	TGTGCCAGCAGCCCTGAAAGTGGAGAGACCCAGTACTTC	CASSPESGETQYF
TRBV4-2	TRBJ2-5	NA	TRBD2	TGTGCCAGCAGCCAAGATAGGGCGGCTAGCGGTCGAGAGACCCAGTACTTC	CASSQDRAASGRETQYF
TRBV10-3	TRBJ1-1	NA	TRBD1	TGTGCCATCAGACAGACAAGGACAGGGGATGACACTGAAGCTTTCTTT	CAIRQTRTGDDTEAFF
TRBV4-2	TRBJ1-6	NA	NA	TGTGCCAGCAGCCAGGATAATTCACCCCTCCACTTT	CASSQDNSPLHF
TRBV7-9	TRBJ2-7	NA	TRBD1	TGTGCCAGCAGCGACCGGGACAGTGTCTACGAGCAGTACTTC	CASSDRDSVYEQYF
TRBV5-5	TRBJ1-2	many	NA	TGTGCCAGCAGCTTGGAGGTCCAGATCTATGGCTACACCTTC	CASSLEVQIYGYTF
TRBV10-3	TRBJ2-3	few	TRBD2	TGTGCCATCAGTGAGACTAGCGGGGACACGTATTTT	CAISETSGDTYF
TRBV19	TRBJ2-7	NA	NA	TGTGCCAGTAGTATCCGGGCAGGGGAGACCTACGAGCAGTACTTC	CASSIRAGETYEQYF
TRBV19	TRBJ2-7	NA	NA	TGTGCCAGTAGTCCAGATAACCGGGCCCCCTACGAGCAGTACTTC	CASSPDNRAPYEQYF
TRBV6-6	TRBJ2-4	NA	NA	TGTGCCAGCAGTTACGCAGGGGGGGGGCAAAACATTCAGTACTTC	CASSYAGGGQNIQYF
TRBV19	TRBJ2-2	few	NA	TGTGCCAGTAGTAGAACCCGGGACACTCTCACCGGGGAGCTGTTTTTT	CASSRTRDTLTGELFF
TRBV12-3/TRBV12-4	TRBJ2-1	few	TRBD2	TGTGCCAGCAGTTTGGACTCGGGACTAGTCGCCAATGAGCAGTTCTTC	CASSLDSGLVANEQFF
TRBV20-1	TRBJ2-5	few	NA	TGCAGTGCCGTAGAACAAGAGACCCAGTACTTC	CSAVEQETQYF
TRBV9	TRBJ1-4	NA	TRBD1	TGTGCCAGAGGCCGGGACAGGTTAAATGAAAAACTGTTTTTT	CARGRDRLNEKLFF
TRBV7-9	TRBJ1-4	few	NA	TGTGCCAGCAGCCAGCAGGGTGAAAAACTGTTTTTT	CASSQQGEKLFF
TRBV5-1	TRBJ1-1	NA	NA	TGCGCCAGCAGCTTGGGTGCAGTATTGAACACTGAAGCTTTCTTT	CASSLGAVLNTEAFF
TRBV20-1	TRBJ2-1	NA	TRBD2	TGCAGTGCTAGAGATACAGCGGGGGGGTACAATGAGCAGTTCTTC	CSARDTAGGYNEQFF
TRBV7-2	TRBJ2-7	once	TRBD1	TGTGCCAGCAGCCCCGGACAGGGCATGTCGCAGTACTTC	CASSPGQGMSQYF
TRBV19	TRBJ1-2	NA	NA	TGTGCCAGTAGTAAGCGGGGCTCTGGCTACACCTTC	CASSKRGSGYTF
TRBV27	TRBJ1-6	NA	NA	TGTGCCAGCAGTTTAAGCGCGTGGCAGGGGTATAATTCACCCCTCCACTTT	CASSLSAWQGYNSPLHF
TRBV28	TRBJ2-3	few	TRBD1	TGTGCCATCGGCCGGACAGGTGGGACAGATACGCAGTATTTT	CAIGRTGGTDTQYF
TRBV12-3/TRBV12-4	TRBJ1-4	NA	NA	TGTGCCAGCAGTCCTAGGGGTGGGCGGTTCGGGGAAAAACTGTTTTTT	CASSPRGGRFGEKLFF
TRBV19	TRBJ2-2	few	NA	TGTGCCAGTAGTGGACAGAACACCGGGGAGCTGTTTTTT	CASSGQNTGELFF
TRBV7-6	TRBJ2-1	NA	TRBD2	TGTGCCAGCACCCGTGGGGGGGGGAGCTCCTACAATGAGCAGTTCTTC	CASTRGGGSSYNEQFF
TRBV7-9	TRBJ1-5	NA	NA	TGTGCCAGCAGCTTAAACGGGGGGCCCCAGCATTTT	CASSLNGGPQHF
TRBV28	TRBJ2-3	NA	NA	TGTGCCAGCAAACCGGCCGGGGGAGGTGGCACAGATACGCAGTATTTT	CASKPAGGGGTDTQYF
TRBV28	TRBJ2-3	few	NA	TGTGCCAGCAGTTTCTTTAGTCTAATGGCAGATACGCAGTATTTT	CASSFFSLMADTQYF
TRBV14	TRBJ2-2	few	NA	TGTGCCAGCAGCCAAGGGTCCGGGGAGCTGTTTTTT	CASSQGSGELFF
TRBV11-2	TRBJ1-2	few	NA	TGTGCCAGCAGCGCACAGGGAAGGTATGGCTACACCTTC	CASSAQGRYGYTF
TRBV19	TRBJ2-3	few	TRBD1	TGTGCCAGTAGTGGCGGACAGGTCCGGTGGTATTTT	CASSGGQVRWYF
TRBV4-1	TRBJ2-3	NA	TRBD2	TGCGCCAGCAGCCAAGCCGTAGCGGGGGCCTTCACAGATACGCAGTATTTT	CASSQAVAGAFTDTQYF
TRBV28	TRBJ2-5	NA	TRBD2	TGTGCCAGCAGGGGTCGAGTAGCGGGAGTATCTCAAGAGACCCAGTACTTC	CASRGRVAGVSQETQYF
TRBV12-3/TRBV12-4	TRBJ2-3	NA	NA	TGTGCCAGCAGTCGTGACAGGCCAAGCACAGATACGCAGTATTTT	CASSRDRPSTDTQYF
TRBV4-1	TRBJ2-3	few	TRBD1	TGCGCCAGCAGCCAGTACAGGGGGTCATCAGATACGCAGTATTTT	CASSQYRGSSDTQYF
TRBV4-1	TRBJ1-4	few	TRBD1	TGCGCCAGCAGCCAACCTAGACAGGGCTTCAATGAAAAACTGTTTTTT	CASSQPRQGFNEKLFF
TRBV7-2	TRBJ2-3	few	NA	TGTGCCAGCAGCTTAAATTCGATGGTGGGCACAGATACGCAGTATTTT	CASSLNSMVGTDTQYF
TRBV4-3	TRBJ1-5	NA	TRBD1	TGCGCCAGCAGCCAACCAGACAGGGTCGGACAGCCCCAGCATTTT	CASSQPDRVGQPQHF
TRBV10-3	TRBJ2-3	NA	TRBD2	TGTGCCACCGGACTAGGGGAAGATACGCAGTATTTT	CATGLGEDTQYF
TRBV28	TRBJ1-2	NA	TRBD1	TGTGCCACGACTTACTCCGGGACAGTCTATGGCTACACCTTC	CATTYSGTVYGYTF
TRBV10-1	TRBJ2-1	NA	NA	TGCGCCAGCAGTGAGCCCGGGACAACCTCCTACAATGAGCAGTTCTTC	CASSEPGTTSYNEQFF